Each of the 23 T cell receptor beta chains below was sequenced from the same sample in a study of T cells in Graves' hyperthyroidism and ophthalmopathy. RNA transcripts served as the template for amplifying TCR beta CDR3 regions. During a first-round RT-PCR of the TCR CDR3, the HTBI primer set was used. TCRdb ran MiXCR on the multiplex PCR reads and lists one entry per CDR3 protein. Counted here are roughly 720,000 distinct CDR3 sequences, roughly a sixth occurring once; the ten biggest clones make up less than 20%. The sequenced sample was blood. The receptor set was obtained from a man aged 45-60 years with Graves' hyperthyroidism.

There are many counts of this clonotype. V is TRBV5-1 and J is TRBJ2-2, with 7 bases matching TRBD1. Germline CDR1 and CDR2: SGHRS and YFSETQ. The CDR3 loop spans 15 amino acids. The V segment lost 2 bases and the J segment 3 bases; nucleotides outside the gene matches: 4. The CDR3 DNA sequence: TGCGCCAGCAGCTTTTCCGGGACAGACACCGGGGAGCTGTTTTTT. Translation gives CASSFSGTDTGELFF.

The V gene is TRBV15, the J gene TRBJ2-3, with D possibly matching TRBD2 (6 bases). Germline CDR1 and CDR2: LNHNV and YYDKDF (reference sequence). V was shortened by 1 base and J by 4 bases, with 24 bases between the two germline ends. There are 19 residues in the CDR3. Written as DNA, the CDR3 is TGTGCCACCAGCAGAGCCCCCTGGGGCTTGCGGGATTCGGCAGATACGCAGTATTTT. Translating gives CATSRAPWGLRDSADTQYF.

This clonotype was recorded at least ten times. This chain connects TRBV5-1 to TRBJ2-1; possibly TRBD2 for D (5 bases). Germline CDR1 reads SGHRS; CDR2 reads YFSETQ. V shed 2 bases and J shed 6 bases, with 21 bases lying between them. This CDR3 has 17 residues. The CDR3, as DNA: TGCGCCAGCAGCTTCGGGTCTTCGGCTAGCCAGCGCAATGAGCAGTTCTTC. Translating it yields CASSFGSSASQRNEQFF.

Comment on this clonotype: A much more abundant neighbour one base away suggests this may be a read error. V usage is TRBV29-1 and J usage is TRBJ2-7; D possibly corresponds to TRBD1 (6 bases). The CDR3 consists of 11 residues. V gave up 6 bases and J gave up 6 bases, with 12 bases separating them. Germline loops: CDR1 SQVTM, CDR2 ANQGSEA. The CDR3 sequence: CSVEQGPEQYF. In nucleotides, the CDR3 is TGCAGCGTAGAACAGGGCCCCGAGCAGTACTTC.

This clonotype was seen repeatedly, ten times or more. This chain uses TRBV3-1 with TRBJ2-1; TRBD1 aligns across 9 bases. The length of the CDR3 is 16 residues. Trimming removed 4 bases from V and 7 bases from J; junction bases left unmatched: 11. Germline lookup yields CDR1 LGHDT and CDR2 YNNKEL (reference sequence). CDR3 DNA sequence: TGTGCCAGCAGCCCCCGGACAGGGGTATTAAGAAATGAGCAGTTCTTC. It yields the protein CASSPRTGVLRNEQFF.

Ten or more counts support this clonotype. The DNA for the CDR3 is TGTGCCAGCAGCAAGGACAGAGACACTGAAGCTTTCTTT. As protein: CASSKDRDTEAFF. This rearrangement joins TRBV11-2 to TRBJ1-1, with D possibly matching TRBD1 (6 bases). CDR3 length: 13 amino acids. V was trimmed by 5 bases and J by 3 bases, leaving 10 bases between them. In germline, CDR1 is SGHAT, CDR2 FQNNGV.

With respect to this clonotype: A much larger clone sits a single nucleotide away, making a read error possible. V gene TRBV9 combines with J gene TRBJ1-1, with a tentative D call TRBD1 (5 bases). CDR3 length: 16 amino acids. CDR1 is SGDLS and CDR2 is YYNGEE in the germline V gene. The DNA of the CDR3 is TGTGTCAGCAGCCCCCAAGGGGCTGCGTTGAACACTGAAGCTTTCTTT. Protein: CVSSPQGAALNTEAFF.

This clonotype was observed many times. This chain connects TRBV13 to TRBJ2-3; TRBD2 matches 11 bases. Germline lookup yields CDR1 PRHDT and CDR2 FYEKMQ (reference sequence). The CDR3 length is 16 residues. V shed 5 bases, J shed 4 bases, and the junction held 8 bases outside the gene matches. Written as DNA, the CDR3 is TGTGCCAGCAGCCCCCGACTAGCGGGATTGTCAGATACGCAGTATTTT. Protein: CASSPRLAGLSDTQYF.

This clonotype turned up a few times. The chain employs TRBV20-1 and TRBJ2-7, with D perhaps given as TRBD1 or TRBD2 (5 bases each). Germline-derived CDR1 and CDR2 are DFQATT and SNEGSKA (reference sequence). There are 15 residues in the CDR3. V was trimmed by 0 bases and J by 2 bases, leaving 14 bases between them. Written as DNA, the CDR3 is TGCAGTGCTAGAGACTCCGGGACCGGGGCCTACGAGCAGTACTTC. This encodes CSARDSGTGAYEQYF.

The sample holds many counts of this clonotype. The chain links TRBV11-2 to TRBJ1-2, with D unresolved. The V gene's germline CDR1 is SGHAT and CDR2 FQNNGV. The CDR3 has 14 amino acids. Trimming took off 2 bases at V and 4 bases at J, with 11 bases between the two ends. CDR3 bases: TGTGCCAGCAGCTTACGAGGATACGGCTATGGCTACACCTTC. Translation: CASSLRGYGYGYTF.

This sequence joins TRBV3-1 and TRBJ2-2; 14 nucleotides line up with TRBD2. The ends lost 5 bases at V and 6 bases at J; junction bases unmatched: 2. CDR3 length: 15 amino acids. Germline V gene lookup returns CDR1 LGHDT and CDR2 YNNKEL (reference sequence). CDR3 coding DNA: TGTGCCAGCAGCTGGGGACTAGCGGGAGCCGGGGAGCTGTTTTTT. Translated: CASSWGLAGAGELFF. Based on the CDR3 plus reference TRBV3-1 and TRBJ2-2, the full variable domain is DTAVSQTPKYLVTQMGNDKSIKCEQNLGHDTMYWYKQDSKKFLKIMFSYNNKELIINETVPNRFSPKSPDKAHLNLHINSLELGDSAVYFCASSWGLAGAGELFFGEGSRLTVL.

The chain combines TRBV30 with TRBJ2-6; 10 bases are a match to TRBD1. CDR1 GTSNPN and CDR2 SVGIG come from the germline V gene (reference sequence). CDR3 length: 16 amino acids. The V gene end was trimmed by 5 bases and the J gene end by 0 bases; junction bases not matched to a gene: 4. This CDR3 is CAWGTGAYSGANVLTF. DNA of the CDR3: TGTGCCTGGGGGACAGGGGCTTACTCTGGGGCCAACGTCCTGACTTTC. Supplemented by reference TRBV30 and TRBJ2-6, the full variable domain reads SQTIHQWPATLVQPVGSPLSLECTVEGTSNPNLYWYRQAAGRGLQLLFYSVGIGQISSEVPQNLSASRPQDRQFILSSKKLLLSDSGFYLCAWGTGAYSGANVLTFGAGSRLTVL.

This clonotype was observed many times. The chain links TRBV5-6 to TRBJ2-3; 7 bases line up with TRBD2. This CDR3 has 16 residues. The germline CDR1 and CDR2 sequences are SGHDT and YYEEEE. V trimming: 1 base; J trimming: 0 bases; junction bases outside the gene matches: 5. The CDR3 region has the DNA TGTGCCAGCAGCTTGCGAGCGGGATCTAGCACAGATACGCAGTATTTT. This translates into CASSLRAGSSTDTQYF.

Ten or more counts support this clonotype. The chain is built from TRBV28 and TRBJ2-3; the match to TRBD2 covers 13 bases. This CDR3 has 18 amino acids. CDR1 is MDHEN, CDR2 SYDVKM, per germline. J lost 0 bases, V lost 5 bases, and 8 bases had no gene match. CDR3 sequence reads: CASSPTSGRVVSTDTQYF. The CDR3 DNA reads TGTGCCAGCAGTCCCACTAGCGGGAGGGTGGTTAGCACAGATACGCAGTATTTT.

The sample holds many counts of this clonotype. The CDR3 reads CASSLGARVDEETQYF. The CDR3 bases are TGTGCCAGCAGCCTAGGGGCTAGGGTGGACGAAGAGACCCAGTACTTC. The V gene is TRBV11-3, the J gene TRBJ2-5; tentatively, D is TRBD1 (5 bases). The CDR3 runs 16 residues. V shed 5 bases and J shed 3 bases, with 19 bases lying between them. Germline CDR1 SGHNT, CDR2 YENEEA.

This clonotype came up a few times. V gene TRBV9 combines with J gene TRBJ2-5; D possibly corresponds to TRBD1 (6 bases). CDR1 SGDLS and CDR2 YYNGEE come from the germline V gene. The CDR3 has 14 amino acids. Trimming took 2 bases from V and 6 from J, leaving 14 bases between them. CDR3: CASSVGQGFQTQYF. CDR3 nucleotide sequence: TGTGCCAGCAGCGTGGGGCAGGGGTTTCAGACCCAGTACTTC.

CDR3 coding DNA: TGTGCCAGCAGTCTTCCAGGGGGTTTGAACACTGAAGCTTTCTTT. It translates to CASSLPGGLNTEAFF. J is TRBJ1-1 and V is TRBV16, with 7 bases that match TRBD1. This CDR3 contains 15 residues. Germline V gives CDR1 KGHSY, CDR2 FQNENV. The trim removed 6 bases at V and 0 bases at J, leaving 7 bases unmatched.

On this clonotype itself: It may be a read error: a sequence one base away is much more abundant. This chain connects TRBV10-1 to TRBJ2-5; the D is unclear. The CDR3 covers 14 residues. The V and J ends lost 4 bases and 5 bases respectively, with 14 bases between them. CDR1 WNHNN and CDR2 SYGVQD come from the germline V gene (reference sequence). The DNA for the CDR3 is TGCGCCAGCAGTGGGGCGTCATCGACCGAGACCCAGTACTTC. Amino acids: CASSGASSTETQYF.

CDR3 protein: CASSIFLPSSYNEQFF. The DNA for the CDR3 is TGTGCCAGTAGTATATTCCTGCCGAGCTCCTACAATGAGCAGTTCTTC. The rearrangement links TRBV19 to TRBJ2-1; no firm D call. V was cut by 2 bases and J by 0 bases, with 11 bases left in between. Looked up from germline, CDR1 is LNHDA and CDR2 is SQIVND (reference sequence). The CDR3 has 16 amino acids.

This clonotype was detected many times. The V call is TRBV29-1, the J call TRBJ1-1; 7 nucleotides match TRBD1. This CDR3 spans 16 amino acids. Germline CDR1 SQVTM, CDR2 ANQGSEA. V was clipped by 6 bases and J by 1 base; unmatched bases: 14. The CDR3 nucleotides read TGCAGCGTCGGCCCGTCCCGGGACAGTCAGAACACTGAAGCTTTCTTT. Translating it yields CSVGPSRDSQNTEAFF.

The rearrangement joins TRBV30 to TRBJ1-2; 7 bases are shared with TRBD1. The CDR3 is made up of 14 amino acids. Germline trimming cut 0 bases from V and 5 bases from J; bases unmatched to any gene: 6. Germline V gene data show CDR1 as GTSNPN and CDR2 as SVGIG (reference sequence). The CDR3 loop is CAWSVPGRGYGYTF. DNA of the CDR3: TGTGCCTGGAGTGTACCAGGCAGGGGGTATGGCTACACCTTC.

The count of this clonotype is one. V and J are TRBV7-9 and TRBJ2-1; 8 positions match TRBD2. V was pared by 1 base and J by 5 bases, with 10 bases of the junction left unmatched. The CDR3 covers 17 residues. Germline CDR1 SEHNR, CDR2 FQNEAQ (reference sequence). CDR3 sequence (DNA): TGTGCCAGCAGCTTAGTTTGTCAGCGGGAGACCCACAATGAGCAGTTCTTC. It yields the protein CASSLVCQRETHNEQFF.

This clonotype turned up a few times. V is TRBV6-5 and J is TRBJ2-1; 11 bases agree with TRBD2. The CDR3 spans 14 residues. J lost 5 bases, V lost 4 bases, and 1 base had no gene match. Germline lookup yields CDR1 MNHEY and CDR2 SVGAGI. This chain's CDR3 is CASSFSGRDNEQFF. The CDR3 DNA sequence: TGTGCCAGCAGTTTTAGCGGGAGGGACAATGAGCAGTTCTTC.